One sample yielded the 17 T cell receptor beta chains listed below, sequenced in a study of T cell repertoires in cytomegalovirus infection. Each CDR3 protein gets one entry after TCRdb re-called the reads with MiXCR. The top ten hold 9.5% to 15% of the sample, which has roughly 860,000 distinct CDR3 sequences, approximately 30% seen once. For these receptors, no antigen is known. The source material was cultured CD8+ T cells from PBMCs, sampled from culture after CMV antigen stimulation. The receptors here all came from a human donor in good health (CMV status not recorded). Some clones in this sample may be carry-over from other donors' samples.

This sequence joins TRBV7-6 and TRBJ2-7; 7 bases agree with TRBD1. The CDR3 runs to 16 residues. Germline assignment: CDR1 SGHVS and CDR2 FNYEAQ. J lost 0 bases, V lost 8 bases, and 13 bases had no gene match. The CDR3 region has the DNA TGTGCCAGCGCTTCCTCCGGGACAGAAAGCTCCTACGAGCAGTACGTC. Encoded protein: CASASSGTESSYEQYV.

This clonotype has only a few counts. The genes are TRBV6-1 and TRBJ2-1; 7 bases align to TRBD1. Germline V gives CDR1 MNHNS, CDR2 SASEGT. With 6 bases clipped from V and 7 bases from J, the junction kept 6 bases outside the gene matches. The CDR3 covers 13 residues. The CDR3 DNA is TGTGCCAGCAGCCGGGACAGCCTAAATGAGCAGTTCTTC. Its translation: CASSRDSLNEQFF.

For this clonotype: The junction shows a germline mismatch at one end, possibly a read error. The chain uses TRBV7-3 and TRBJ2-2; a possible D gene is TRBD1 (6 bases). The length of the CDR3 is 19 residues. Looked up from germline, CDR1 is SGHTA and CDR2 is FQGTGA. The CDR3 DNA reads TGTGCCAGCAGCCCGCATAACCCCTACAGGGCCCAAGAAAACGGGGTGCTGTTTTTT. It translates to CASSPHNPYRAQENGVLFF.

The CDR3 coding sequence is TGTGCCAGCAGCACTACCGCTTATAGGGACAGGGAGGACAAAAACATTCAGTACTTC. Its protein is CASSTTAYRDREDKNIQYF. The chain carries TRBV7-9 and TRBJ2-4; 9 bases agree with TRBD1. With V trimmed by 5 bases and J by 3 bases, 17 bases remained unmatched. The CDR3 extends over 19 amino acids. Germline values: CDR1 SEHNR, CDR2 FQNEAQ (reference sequence).

This clonotype was detected a few times. The chain joins TRBV5-6 to TRBJ2-7; tentative D call: TRBD1 (6 bases). Trimming stripped 4 bases from V and 2 bases from J, with 16 bases between. The CDR3 is made up of 15 amino acids. Germline CDR1 is SGHDT and CDR2 is YYEEEE. The CDR3 sequence is CASSPLGDTTYEQYV. The CDR3 region has the DNA TGTGCCAGCAGCCCCTTGGGGGACACCACCTACGAGCAGTACGTC.

This clonotype was counted ten times or more. The rearrangement links TRBV7-8 to TRBJ2-1; TRBD2 agrees at 7 bases. CDR3 length equals 16 residues. V trimming: 1 base; J trimming: 9 bases; junction bases outside the gene matches: 12. Germline V gene data show CDR1 as SGHVS and CDR2 as FQNEAQ. The CDR3 reads CASSLELGGGTGEQFF. CDR3 nucleotides: TGTGCCAGCAGCTTAGAATTGGGCGGGGGTACCGGTGAGCAGTTCTTC.

This clonotype appeared a few times. This chain joins TRBV4-2 and TRBJ1-5; the match to TRBD1 covers 9 bases. Germline loops: CDR1 LGHNA, CDR2 YNFKEQ. The CDR3 is made up of 16 amino acids. The ends lost 0 bases at V and 2 bases at J; junction bases unmatched: 2. The DNA for the CDR3 is TGTGCCAGCAGCCAAGATTGGACAGGGGGCAATCAGCCCCAGCATTTT. It translates to CASSQDWTGGNQPQHF.

This clonotype was found many times. The chain is built from TRBV7-2 and TRBJ1-6; TRBD1 matches 10 bases. Germline V CDR1 and CDR2: SGHTA, FQGNSA. V lost 5 bases and J lost 8; bases outside the gene matches: 6. The CDR3 totals 15 residues. CDR3 DNA: TGTGCCAGCAGCCCGAGGGACAGGGGTGATTCACCCCTCCACTTT. Amino acids: CASSPRDRGDSPLHF.

The chain has TRBV27 and TRBJ2-3; no definite D call. V was trimmed by 10 bases and J by 3 bases, leaving 11 bases between them. Germline CDR1 is MNHEY and CDR2 is SMNVEV (reference sequence). The CDR3 has 12 amino acids. The DNA of the CDR3 is TGTGCCACCCGAAAAAAAACAGATACGCAGTATTTT. Its translation is CATRKKTDTQYF.

This clonotype has only a few counts. This chain links TRBV6-5 with TRBJ2-5; 7 nucleotides agree with TRBD1. Germline loops: CDR1 MNHEY, CDR2 SVGAGI. V gave up 4 bases and J gave up 0 bases; unmatched junction bases: 5. This CDR3 spans 15 amino acids. The CDR3 is CASSSGQAYQETQYF. For the CDR3, the DNA is TGTGCCAGCAGTTCTGGACAGGCGTACCAAGAGACCCAGTACTTC.

This clonotype was seen a handful of times. The V gene is TRBV27, the J gene TRBJ2-7; no firm D call. Germline V gene sequence: CDR1 MNHEY, CDR2 SMNVEV (reference sequence). V lost 8 bases to trimming and J lost 0 bases, with 11 bases between them. The CDR3 runs to 13 residues. CDR3 residues: CASASQSSYEQYF. DNA for the CDR3: TGTGCCAGCGCCTCACAGAGCTCCTACGAGCAGTACTTC.

The genes are TRBV12-3 or TRBV12-4 and TRBJ1-5, with 7 bases matching TRBD1. The length of the CDR3 is 14 residues. The ends lost 4 bases at V and 4 bases at J; junction bases unmatched: 4. This chain's CDR3 is CASSWGTVNQPQHF. The CDR3 nucleotides are TGTGCCAGCAGTTGGGGGACAGTAAATCAGCCCCAGCATTTT.

This rearrangement joins TRBV27 to TRBJ1-2; maybe TRBD1 (5 bases). Germline V gives CDR1 MNHEY, CDR2 SMNVEV (reference sequence). The CDR3 covers 15 residues. Trimming pared 0 bases from V and 5 bases from J, leaving 13 bases between. CDR3 sequence reads: CASSLSWGGGYGYTF. The CDR3 nucleotides read TGTGCCAGCAGTTTATCGTGGGGGGGAGGGTATGGCTACACCTTC.

There are a few counts of this clonotype. This chain links TRBV6-5 with TRBJ1-2, with D uncertain. Per germline, CDR1 MNHEY and CDR2 SVGAGI. The CDR3 extends over 15 amino acids. Between the trimmed V and J ends, which lost 3 bases and 0 bases, there was a span of 11 bases. The CDR3 DNA is TGTGCCAGCAGTTATGTAGAAGGATCTAACTATGGCTACACCTTC. This gives the protein CASSYVEGSNYGYTF.

V and J are TRBV2 and TRBJ2-2; D remains unclear. V was trimmed by 10 bases and J by 1 base, leaving 13 bases between them. CDR3 length equals 14 residues. Germline V gene sequence: CDR1 SNHLY, CDR2 FYNNEI. In nucleotides, the CDR3 is TGTGCCACTCCCATGACGGAGAACACCGGGGAGCTGTTTTTT. As protein: CATPMTENTGELFF.

CDR3 loop: CASSPTGGGASDTQYF. The CDR3 coding sequence is TGTGCCAGTAGTCCTACCGGCGGGGGGGCCTCGGATACGCAGTATTTT. This chain uses TRBV19 with TRBJ2-3; 9 bases match TRBD2. Germline CDR1 reads LNHDA; CDR2 reads SQIVND (reference sequence). The CDR3 has 16 residues. Germline trimming cut 5 bases from V and 6 bases from J; bases unmatched to any gene: 12.

This clonotype was counted between two and nine times. This chain joins TRBV7-8 and TRBJ1-1, with D perhaps TRBD1 (6 bases). The CDR3 covers 15 residues. Deletions cut 1 base from V and 7 bases from J, with 16 bases between. Germline CDR1 SGHVS, CDR2 FQNEAQ. Written as DNA, the CDR3 is TGTGCCAGCAGCTTAGTAGGCAGGGGAGCGATTGAAGCTTTCTTT. It is translated as CASSLVGRGAIEAFF. The full variable domain, completed using reference TRBV7-8 and TRBJ1-1, is GAGVSQSPRYKVAKRGQDVALRCDPISGHVSLFWYQQALGQGPEFLTYFQNEAQLDKSGLPSDRFFAERPEGSVSTLKIQRTQQEDSAVYLCASSLVGRGAIEAFFGQGTRLTVV.